The sequence of this TCR beta chain was determined in a study of shared clonotypes between healthy human individuals. Regarding the study as a whole: Among non-shared clonotypes, generation probabilities were lower than among those shared by all four donors.

The assay was immunoSEQ multiplex PCR, and TCRdb's table has in-frame clones only and misses some. The sample holds about 2.1 million clones, approximately 92% seen once. Naive CD8 cells lacked CD45RO, underwent positive selection for CCR7 and left out terminally differentiated effector memory CD45RA+ cells. Germline CDR1 is SGHVS and CDR2 is FNYEAQ. The ends were cut back, 5 bases at V and 6 bases at J, with 16 bases in the middle. CDR3 length: 14 residues. About this clone itself: The antigen is undetermined.

The sequence derives from a man between 18 and 35 years old in good health. Some clones in this sample may be carry-over from other donors' samples. The sequencing sample was made of naive CD8+ T cells from PBMCs. The V call is TRBV7-6, the J call TRBJ2-5, with D perhaps matching TRBD1 (6 bases). The CDR3 bases are TGTGCCAGCAGCCTGGCTGGGGGCACGAAGACCCAGTACTTC. It yields the protein CASSLAGGTKTQYF. Based on the CDR3 plus reference TRBV7-6 and TRBJ2-5, the full variable domain is GAGVSQSPRYKVTKRGQDVALRCDPISGHVSLYWYRQALGQGPEFLTYFNYEAQQDKSGLPNDRFSAERPEGSISTLTIQRTEQRDSAMYRCASSLAGGTKTQYFGPGTRLLVL.